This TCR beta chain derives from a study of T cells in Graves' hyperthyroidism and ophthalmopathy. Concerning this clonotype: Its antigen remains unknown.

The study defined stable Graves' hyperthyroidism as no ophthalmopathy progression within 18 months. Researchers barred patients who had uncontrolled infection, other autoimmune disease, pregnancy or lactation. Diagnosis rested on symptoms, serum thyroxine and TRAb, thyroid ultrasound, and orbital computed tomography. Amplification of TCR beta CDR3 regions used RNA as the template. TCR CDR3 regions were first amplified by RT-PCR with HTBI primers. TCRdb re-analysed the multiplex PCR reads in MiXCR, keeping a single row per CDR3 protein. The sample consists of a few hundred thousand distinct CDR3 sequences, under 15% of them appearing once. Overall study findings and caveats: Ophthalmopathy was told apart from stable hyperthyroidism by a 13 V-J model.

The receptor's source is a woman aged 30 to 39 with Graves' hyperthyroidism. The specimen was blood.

The CDR3 DNA reads TGTGCCAGCAGTGAAAAGAGACTAGCGGGAGCATTGGATACGCAGTATTTT. It translates to CASSEKRLAGALDTQYF. The V and J genes are TRBV2 and TRBJ2-3, with 12 bases fitting TRBD2. After removal of 2 bases from V and 6 bases from J, the junction contained 9 bases not matched to a gene. Per germline, CDR1 SNHLY and CDR2 FYNNEI. This CDR3 is 17 amino acids long.